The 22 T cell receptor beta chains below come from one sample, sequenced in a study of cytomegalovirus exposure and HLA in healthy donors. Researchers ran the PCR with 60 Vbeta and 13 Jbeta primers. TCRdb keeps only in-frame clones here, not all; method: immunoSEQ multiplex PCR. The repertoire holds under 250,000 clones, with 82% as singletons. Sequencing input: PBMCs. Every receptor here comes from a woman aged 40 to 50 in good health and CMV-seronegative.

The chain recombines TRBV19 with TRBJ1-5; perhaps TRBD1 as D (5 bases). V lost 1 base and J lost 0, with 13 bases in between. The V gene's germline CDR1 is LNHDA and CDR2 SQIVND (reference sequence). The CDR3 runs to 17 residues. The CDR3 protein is CASSIGGQLYSNQPQHF. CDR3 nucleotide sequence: TGTGCCAGTAGTATAGGGGGCCAGCTCTATAGCAATCAGCCCCAGCATTTT. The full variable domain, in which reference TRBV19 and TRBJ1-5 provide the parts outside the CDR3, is DGGITQSPKYLFRKEGQNVTLSCEQNLNHDAMYWYRQDPGQGLRLIYYSQIVNDFQKGDIAEGYSVSREKKESFPLTVTSAQKNPTAFYLCASSIGGQLYSNQPQHFGDGTRLSIL.

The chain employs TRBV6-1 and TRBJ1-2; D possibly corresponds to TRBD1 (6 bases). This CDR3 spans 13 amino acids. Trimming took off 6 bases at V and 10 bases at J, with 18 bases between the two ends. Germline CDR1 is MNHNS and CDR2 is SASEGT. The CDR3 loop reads CASRDTPDRYYTF. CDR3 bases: TGTGCCAGCAGAGATACTCCGGACAGATACTACACCTTC.

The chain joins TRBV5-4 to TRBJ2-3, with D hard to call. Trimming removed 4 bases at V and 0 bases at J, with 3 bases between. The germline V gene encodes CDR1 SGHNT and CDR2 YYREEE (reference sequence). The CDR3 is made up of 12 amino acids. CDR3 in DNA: TGTGCCAGCAGCACTAGCACAGATACGCAGTATTTT. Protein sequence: CASSTSTDTQYF. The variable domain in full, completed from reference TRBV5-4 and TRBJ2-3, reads ETGVTQSPTHLIKTRGQQVTLRCSSQSGHNTVSWYQQALGQGPQFIFQYYREEENGRGNFPPRFSGLQFPNYSSELNVNALELDDSALYLCASSTSTDTQYFGPGTRLTVL.

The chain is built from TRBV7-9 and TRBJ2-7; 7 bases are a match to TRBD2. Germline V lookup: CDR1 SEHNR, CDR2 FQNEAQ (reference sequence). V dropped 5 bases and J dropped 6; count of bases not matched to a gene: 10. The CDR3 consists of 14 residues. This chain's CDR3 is CASSGLGGRGEQYF. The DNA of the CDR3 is TGTGCCAGCAGCGGGCTGGGGGGGAGAGGCGAGCAGTACTTC.

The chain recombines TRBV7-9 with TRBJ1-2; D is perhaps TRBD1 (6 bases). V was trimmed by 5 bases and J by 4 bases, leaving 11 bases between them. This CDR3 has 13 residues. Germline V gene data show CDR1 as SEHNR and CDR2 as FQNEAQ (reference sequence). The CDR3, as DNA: TGTGCCAGCAGCCGAACAGGGTTCTATGGCTACACCTTC. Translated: CASSRTGFYGYTF.

CDR3: CASSEWQTNEKLFF. In DNA, the CDR3 is TGTGCCAGCAGTGAATGGCAAACTAATGAAAAACTGTTTTTT. This sequence joins TRBV2 and TRBJ1-4; D gene uncertain. V was pared by 2 bases and J by 1 base, with 5 bases between. This CDR3 spans 14 amino acids. Germline lookup yields CDR1 SNHLY and CDR2 FYNNEI.

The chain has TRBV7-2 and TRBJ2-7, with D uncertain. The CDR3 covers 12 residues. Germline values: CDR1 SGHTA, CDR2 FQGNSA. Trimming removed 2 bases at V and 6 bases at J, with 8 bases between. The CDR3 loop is CASSLFPSEQYF. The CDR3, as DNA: TGTGCCAGCAGCTTATTTCCGTCCGAGCAGTACTTC.

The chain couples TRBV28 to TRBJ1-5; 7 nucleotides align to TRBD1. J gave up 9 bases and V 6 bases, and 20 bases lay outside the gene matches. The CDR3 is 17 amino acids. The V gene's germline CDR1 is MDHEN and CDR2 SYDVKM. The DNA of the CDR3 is TGTGCCAGCAGCCCCCCTGTCGGCAGGGGGAATCGAAGGCCCCAGCATTTT. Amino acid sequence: CASSPPVGRGNRRPQHF.

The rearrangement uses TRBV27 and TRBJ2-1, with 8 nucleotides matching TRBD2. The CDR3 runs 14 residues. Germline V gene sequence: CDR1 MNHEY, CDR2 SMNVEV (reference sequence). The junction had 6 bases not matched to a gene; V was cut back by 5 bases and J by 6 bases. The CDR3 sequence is CASSRRGGTNEQFF. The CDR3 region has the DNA TGTGCCAGCAGTCGCCGGGGGGGGACCAATGAGCAGTTCTTC.

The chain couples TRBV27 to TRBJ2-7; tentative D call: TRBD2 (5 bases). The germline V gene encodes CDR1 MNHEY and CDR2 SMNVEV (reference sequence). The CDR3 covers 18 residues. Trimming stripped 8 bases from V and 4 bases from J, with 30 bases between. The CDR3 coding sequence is TGTGCCAGCCTTAAACCGAGAGGGTATAGGGTTGCGGTATACGAGCAGTACTTC. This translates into CASLKPRGYRVAVYEQYF.

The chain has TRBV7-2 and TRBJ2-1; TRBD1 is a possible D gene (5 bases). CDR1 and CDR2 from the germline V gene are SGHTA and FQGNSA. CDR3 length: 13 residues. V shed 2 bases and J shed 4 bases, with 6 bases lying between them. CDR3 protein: CASSLSGYNEQFF. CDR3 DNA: TGTGCCAGCAGCTTATCAGGGTACAATGAGCAGTTCTTC.

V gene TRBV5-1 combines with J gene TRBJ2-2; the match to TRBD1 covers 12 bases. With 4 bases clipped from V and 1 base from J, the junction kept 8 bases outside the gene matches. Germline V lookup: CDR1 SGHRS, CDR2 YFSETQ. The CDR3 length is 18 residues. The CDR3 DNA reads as TGCGCCAGCAGCCCGGGACAGGGGGCGTTACGGAACACCGGGGAGCTGTTTTTT. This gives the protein CASSPGQGALRNTGELFF.

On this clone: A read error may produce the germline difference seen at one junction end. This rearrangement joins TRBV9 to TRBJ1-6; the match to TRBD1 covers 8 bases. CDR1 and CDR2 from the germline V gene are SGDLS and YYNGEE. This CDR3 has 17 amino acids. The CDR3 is CASSVGGQGRHNSPFHF. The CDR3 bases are TGTGCCAGCAGCGTAGGAGGACAGGGTCGGCATAATTCACCCTTCCACTTT.

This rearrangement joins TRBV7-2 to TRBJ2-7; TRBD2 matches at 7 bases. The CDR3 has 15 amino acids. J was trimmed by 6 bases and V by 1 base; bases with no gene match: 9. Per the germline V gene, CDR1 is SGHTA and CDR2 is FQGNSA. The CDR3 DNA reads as TGTGCCAGCAGCTTAGGGGGACTAAGTTTGAGCGAGCAGTACTTC. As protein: CASSLGGLSLSEQYF.

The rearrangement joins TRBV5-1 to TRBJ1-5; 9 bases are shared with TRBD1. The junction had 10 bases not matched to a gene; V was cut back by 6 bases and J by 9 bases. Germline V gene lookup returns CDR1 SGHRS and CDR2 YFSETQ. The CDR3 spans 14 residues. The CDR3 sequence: CASTPGQGERPQHF. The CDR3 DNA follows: TGCGCCAGCACCCCGGGACAGGGAGAACGGCCCCAGCATTTT.

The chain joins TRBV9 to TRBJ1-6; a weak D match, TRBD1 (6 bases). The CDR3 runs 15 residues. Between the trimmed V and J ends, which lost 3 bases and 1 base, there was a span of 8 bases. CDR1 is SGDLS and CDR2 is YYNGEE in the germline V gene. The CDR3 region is CASSGTGSYNSPLHF. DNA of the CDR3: TGTGCCAGCAGCGGAACAGGGTCCTATAATTCACCCCTCCACTTT.

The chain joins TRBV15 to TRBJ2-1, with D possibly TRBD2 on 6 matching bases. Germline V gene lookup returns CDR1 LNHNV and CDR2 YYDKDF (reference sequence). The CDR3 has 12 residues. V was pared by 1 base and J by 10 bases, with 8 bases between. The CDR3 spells CATSRAAGEQFF. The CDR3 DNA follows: TGTGCCACCAGCAGAGCGGCGGGGGAGCAGTTCTTC.

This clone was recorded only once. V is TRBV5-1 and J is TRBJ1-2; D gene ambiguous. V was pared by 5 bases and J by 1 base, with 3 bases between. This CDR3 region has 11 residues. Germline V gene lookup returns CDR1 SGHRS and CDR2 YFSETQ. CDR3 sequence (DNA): TGCGCCAGCAGTAATAACTATGGCTACACCTTC. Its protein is CASSNNYGYTF.

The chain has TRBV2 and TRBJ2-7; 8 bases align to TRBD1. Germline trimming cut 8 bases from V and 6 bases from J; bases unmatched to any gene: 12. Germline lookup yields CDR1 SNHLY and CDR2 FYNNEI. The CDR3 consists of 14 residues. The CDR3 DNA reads TGTGCCAGCCTATCCTCAAGGACAGGGTCCGAGCAGTACTTC. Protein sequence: CASLSSRTGSEQYF.

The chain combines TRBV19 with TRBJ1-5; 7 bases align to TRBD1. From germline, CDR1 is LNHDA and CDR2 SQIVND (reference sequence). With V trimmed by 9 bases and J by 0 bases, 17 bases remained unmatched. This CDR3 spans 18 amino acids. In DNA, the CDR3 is TGTGCCAGAAAGGACAGGCAAAATGGAGGTTATAGCAATCAGCCCCAGCATTTT. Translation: CARKDRQNGGYSNQPQHF.

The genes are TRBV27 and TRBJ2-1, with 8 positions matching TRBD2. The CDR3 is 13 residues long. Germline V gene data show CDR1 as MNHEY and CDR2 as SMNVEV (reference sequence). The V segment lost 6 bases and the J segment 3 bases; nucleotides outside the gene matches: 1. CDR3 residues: CASSGRVYNEQFF. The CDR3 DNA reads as TGTGCCAGCAGCGGGAGGGTCTACAATGAGCAGTTCTTC.

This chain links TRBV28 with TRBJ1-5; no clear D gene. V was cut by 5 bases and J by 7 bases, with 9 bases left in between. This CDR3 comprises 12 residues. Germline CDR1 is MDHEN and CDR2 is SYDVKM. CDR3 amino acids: CASSESGQPQHF. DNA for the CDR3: TGTGCCAGCAGTGAGAGCGGGCAGCCCCAGCATTTT.